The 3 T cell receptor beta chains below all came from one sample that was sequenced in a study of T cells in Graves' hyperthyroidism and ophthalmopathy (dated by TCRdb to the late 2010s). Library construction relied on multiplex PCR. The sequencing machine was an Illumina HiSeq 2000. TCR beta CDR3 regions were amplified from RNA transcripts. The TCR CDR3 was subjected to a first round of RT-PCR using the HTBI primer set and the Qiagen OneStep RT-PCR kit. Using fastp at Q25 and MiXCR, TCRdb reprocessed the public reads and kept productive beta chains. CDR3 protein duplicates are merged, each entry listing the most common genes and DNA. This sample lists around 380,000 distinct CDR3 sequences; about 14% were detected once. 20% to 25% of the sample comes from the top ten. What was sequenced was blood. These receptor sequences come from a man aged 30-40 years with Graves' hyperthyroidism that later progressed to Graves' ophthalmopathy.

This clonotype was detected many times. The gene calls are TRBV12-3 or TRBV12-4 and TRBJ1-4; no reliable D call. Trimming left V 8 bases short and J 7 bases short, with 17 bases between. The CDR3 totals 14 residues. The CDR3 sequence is CASCIRGSGEKLFF. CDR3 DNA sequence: TGTGCCAGCTGTATCCGGGGTTCGGGTGAAAAACTGTTTTTT.

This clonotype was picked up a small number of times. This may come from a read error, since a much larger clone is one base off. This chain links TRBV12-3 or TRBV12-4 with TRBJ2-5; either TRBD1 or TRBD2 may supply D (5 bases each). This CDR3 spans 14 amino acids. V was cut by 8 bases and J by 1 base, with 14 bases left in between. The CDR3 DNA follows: TGTGCCAGCGGGGGAACAGGTTTCCAAGAGACCCAGTACTTC. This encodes CASGGTGFQETQYF.

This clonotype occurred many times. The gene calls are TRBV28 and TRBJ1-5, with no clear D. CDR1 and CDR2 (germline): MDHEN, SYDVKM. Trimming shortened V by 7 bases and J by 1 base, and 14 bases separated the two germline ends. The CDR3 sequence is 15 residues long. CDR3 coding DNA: TGTGCCAGCATCAAGCGGAGACTAAGCAATCAGCCCCAGCATTTT. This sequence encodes CASIKRRLSNQPQHF.